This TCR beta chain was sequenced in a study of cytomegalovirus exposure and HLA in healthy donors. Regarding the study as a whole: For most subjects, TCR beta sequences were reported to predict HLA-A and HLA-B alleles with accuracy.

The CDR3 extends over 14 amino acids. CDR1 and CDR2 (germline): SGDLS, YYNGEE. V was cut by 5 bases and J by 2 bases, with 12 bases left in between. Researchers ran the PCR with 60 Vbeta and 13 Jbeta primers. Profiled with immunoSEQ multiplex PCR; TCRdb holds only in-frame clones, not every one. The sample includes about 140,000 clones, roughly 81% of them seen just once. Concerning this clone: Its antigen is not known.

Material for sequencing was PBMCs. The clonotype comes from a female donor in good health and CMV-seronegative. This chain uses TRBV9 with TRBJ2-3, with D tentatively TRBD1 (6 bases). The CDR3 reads CASSPGQNTDTQYF. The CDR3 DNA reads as TGTGCCAGCAGTCCAGGACAGAACACAGATACGCAGTATTTT. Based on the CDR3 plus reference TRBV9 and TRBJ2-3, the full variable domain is DSGVTQTPKHLITATGQRVTLRCSPRSGDLSVYWYQQSLDQGLQFLIQYYNGEERAKGNILERFSAQQFPDLHSELNLSSLELGDSALYFCASSPGQNTDTQYFGPGTRLTVL.